This T cell receptor (beta chain) was identified in a study of cytomegalovirus exposure and HLA in healthy donors. Whole-study context: The same platform was used for the roughly 120 validation repertoires as for the 666 first-cohort repertoires, as reported in a later analysis. Study-level findings and limits: The TCR clusters that emerged in the first cohort tended, a later analysis found, to co-occur in the approximately 110 validation repertoires. TCR beta chains numbering 164 were designated cytomegalovirus-associated. Confirmation in vitro established that three CMV-associated chains were specific for CMV antigens.

The assay was immunoSEQ multiplex PCR, and TCRdb's table has in-frame clones only and misses some. The top ten hold 12% of the sample, which has 250,000 or so clones, over 75% seen once. On this clone itself: Its antigen is as yet unknown.

Sequenced sample: PBMCs. This TCR came from a man between 18 and 35 years old in good health and CMV-seropositive.

CDR3 sequence (DNA): TGTGCCAGTGAGTCGGGTCAGGGACCCTATGGCTACACCTTC. Translating gives CASESGQGPYGYTF. The chain couples TRBV28 to TRBJ1-2, with D maybe TRBD1 (5 bases). Trimming stripped 9 bases from V and 4 bases from J, with 18 bases between. The CDR3 runs to 14 residues. Looked up from germline, CDR1 is MDHEN and CDR2 is SYDVKM.